Each of the 24 T cell receptor beta chains below was sequenced from the same sample in a study of T cell changes during pregnancy in multiple sclerosis. The protocol was immunoSEQ multiplex PCR, while the TCRdb copy is restricted to in-frame clones and leaves out a portion. The table includes 20,000 to 25,000 clones, approximately 93% detected once. The material was CD4+ T cells from peripheral blood mononuclear cells, obtained after pregnancy. These receptors were taken from a female donor in good health, enrolled as a control in a pregnancy study.

V usage is TRBV7-2 and J usage is TRBJ1-2; 7 bases map to TRBD1. Per germline, CDR1 SGHTA and CDR2 FQGNSA. V shed 6 bases and J 8 bases; nucleotides not matched to a gene: 15. The CDR3 extends over 15 amino acids. The CDR3 nucleotides read TGTGCCAGCAGGAGTTCGGACAGGAGGATAGTGGGCTACACCTTC. This sequence encodes CASRSSDRRIVGYTF.

The rearrangement uses TRBV19 and TRBJ2-5, with 9 nucleotides matching TRBD2. The CDR3 is made up of 15 amino acids. CDR1 LNHDA and CDR2 SQIVND come from the germline V gene (reference sequence). V was pared by 2 bases and J by 2 bases, with 3 bases of the junction left unmatched. The CDR3 DNA reads TGTGCCAGTAGTATACGGGGACTAGCACAAGAGACCCAGTACTTC. Translating gives CASSIRGLAQETQYF.

The chain recombines TRBV2 with TRBJ2-2; 16 positions match TRBD2. From germline, CDR1 is SNHLY and CDR2 FYNNEI. The V segment lost 7 bases and the J segment 6 bases; nucleotides outside the gene matches: 11. The CDR3 has 18 residues. DNA of the CDR3: TGTGCCAGCATCGGAACCGGGACTAGCGGGGGGGCCCCCGGGGAGCTGTTTTTT. Protein product: CASIGTGTSGGAPGELFF.

V gene TRBV10-3 combines with J gene TRBJ2-5; perhaps TRBD2 as D (5 bases). CDR3 size: 15 residues. Trimming removed 0 bases from V and 1 base from J, with 9 bases in between. Germline lookup yields CDR1 ENHRY and CDR2 SYGVKD. For the CDR3, the DNA is TGTGCCATCAGTGAGTCGACTACGGTCCAAGAGACCCAGTACTTC. It specifies CAISESTTVQETQYF.

This clone was picked up one time. The chain recombines TRBV6-6 with TRBJ2-1, with unresolved D. This CDR3 comprises 14 residues. V lost 6 bases and J lost 8, with 17 bases in between. The germline CDR1 and CDR2 sequences are MNHNY and SVGAGI (reference sequence). The CDR3 region has the DNA TGTGCCAGCAGAATAGCCGGTAATTCGCATGAGCAGTTCTTC. Its translation: CASRIAGNSHEQFF.

This clone was seen only a few times. The rearrangement links TRBV7-3 to TRBJ1-1, with D tentatively TRBD1 (5 bases). V lost 7 bases and J lost 0, with 15 bases in between. The V gene's germline CDR1 is SGHTA and CDR2 FQGTGA. The CDR3 covers 15 residues. CDR3 protein: CASTLNPGLNTEAFF. CDR3 coding DNA: TGTGCCAGCACCCTAAATCCAGGGCTGAACACTGAAGCTTTCTTT.

The chain combines TRBV30 with TRBJ2-7; possible D gene TRBD1, 6 bases. The CDR3 contains 15 residues. Trimming left V 3 bases short and J 2 bases short, with 17 bases between. Germline V gene lookup returns CDR1 GTSNPN and CDR2 SVGIG (reference sequence). This CDR3 reads CAWRGAGPPTYEQYF. DNA for the CDR3: TGTGCCTGGAGGGGGGCAGGGCCGCCCACCTACGAGCAGTACTTC. The full variable domain, completed using reference TRBV30 and TRBJ2-7, is SQTIHQWPATLVQPVGSPLSLECTVEGTSNPNLYWYRQAAGRGLQLLFYSVGIGQISSEVPQNLSASRPQDRQFILSSKKLLLSDSGFYLCAWRGAGPPTYEQYFGPGTRLTVT.

The rearrangement joins TRBV18 to TRBJ2-6, with D perhaps matching TRBD1 (5 bases). Trimming cost V 4 bases and J 1 base, with 11 bases left between them. This CDR3 is built from 16 residues. Germline assignment: CDR1 KGHSH and CDR2 LQKENI. The CDR3, as DNA: TGTGCCAGCTCACAAACGCCAGGGTCTGGGGCCAACGTCCTGACTTTC. Protein sequence: CASSQTPGSGANVLTF.

J is TRBJ1-1 and V is TRBV6-6; 7 bases line up with TRBD1. Unmatched junction bases numbered 2, after V lost 6 bases and J lost 10 bases. This CDR3 has 10 amino acids. Germline V gene sequence: CDR1 MNHNY, CDR2 SVGAGI (reference sequence). The CDR3 DNA reads as TGTGCCAGCAGGCAGGGGGGAGCTTTCTTT. Residues: CASRQGGAFF.

The V call is TRBV2, the J call TRBJ2-5; D might be TRBD1 (6 bases). The V end was cut by 6 bases, the J end by 1 base, with 15 bases between. The CDR3 is 15 residues long. Germline V gene sequence: CDR1 SNHLY, CDR2 FYNNEI. This CDR3 is CASSASLDSQETQYF. The CDR3 nucleotides read TGTGCCAGCAGCGCCAGCCTGGACAGCCAAGAGACCCAGTACTTC.

This clone has only one observation. V and J are TRBV28 and TRBJ2-3; TRBD2 matches 7 bases. Germline-derived CDR1 and CDR2 are MDHEN and SYDVKM. CDR3 length: 18 residues. V gave up 4 bases and J gave up 0 bases; unmatched junction bases: 13. CDR3 residues: CASSSHSSGHTSTDTQYF. CDR3 sequence (DNA): TGTGCCAGCAGTTCCCATTCTAGCGGCCATACTAGCACAGATACGCAGTATTTT.

The chain is built from TRBV4-2 and TRBJ2-3; TRBD1 matches at 8 bases. The CDR3 covers 16 residues. CDR1 is LGHNA and CDR2 is YNFKEQ in the germline V gene. Trimming removed 3 bases from V and 0 bases from J; junction bases left unmatched: 5. CDR3 DNA sequence: TGTGCCAGCAGCCAGGGGACAGGAGCTAGCACAGATACGCAGTATTTT. Translating gives CASSQGTGASTDTQYF.

V usage is TRBV6-6 and J usage is TRBJ2-5, with D uncertain. CDR1 MNHNY and CDR2 SVGAGI come from the germline V gene (reference sequence). CDR3 length: 11 residues. V was trimmed by 5 bases and J by 2 bases, leaving 3 bases between them. Here the CDR3 reads CASSQQETQYF. The CDR3 region has the DNA TGTGCCAGCAGTCAACAAGAGACCCAGTACTTC.

This clone was detected only once. V and J are TRBV7-2 and TRBJ1-2; 7 nucleotides line up with TRBD1. CDR1 is SGHTA and CDR2 is FQGNSA in the germline V gene. This CDR3 region has 14 residues. Trimming at V came to 3 bases and at J to 0 bases, leaving 1 base not matched to a gene. The CDR3 nucleotides read TGTGCCAGCAGCTTGAGGGGGCCTAACTATGGCTACACCTTC. Translating gives CASSLRGPNYGYTF.

CDR3 sequence: CASHSAGGLIYEQYF. The CDR3 DNA is TGTGCCAGCCACTCAGCGGGAGGGTTGATCTACGAGCAGTACTTC. The chain couples TRBV6-5 to TRBJ2-7; 10 nucleotides line up with TRBD2. The CDR3 length is 15 residues. The V segment lost 8 bases and the J segment 3 bases; nucleotides outside the gene matches: 10. Per germline, CDR1 MNHEY and CDR2 SVGAGI.

V is TRBV28 and J is TRBJ2-7; 8 bases are a match to TRBD1. Per germline, CDR1 MDHEN and CDR2 SYDVKM. The CDR3 covers 15 residues. V shed 5 bases, J shed 3 bases, and the junction held 9 bases outside the gene matches. CDR3 sequence: CASSGTGTGHYEQYF. The CDR3 DNA reads TGTGCCAGCAGTGGCACCGGGACAGGCCACTACGAGCAGTACTTC.

This sequence joins TRBV19 and TRBJ1-2; D gene ambiguous. Germline-derived CDR1 and CDR2 are LNHDA and SQIVND (reference sequence). This CDR3 comprises 12 residues. Trimming left V 7 bases short and J 2 bases short, with 8 bases between. The DNA for the CDR3 is TGTGCCAGTATGGCGGCAAACTATGGCTACACCTTC. It is translated as CASMAANYGYTF.

J is TRBJ2-5 and V is TRBV10-3; 8 positions match TRBD2. Germline lookup yields CDR1 ENHRY and CDR2 SYGVKD. This CDR3 region has 14 residues. Unmatched junction bases numbered 11, after V lost 10 bases and J lost 4 bases. CDR3: CATGSAGGGETQYF. CDR3 coding DNA: TGTGCCACCGGTTCGGCGGGGGGTGGAGAGACCCAGTACTTC.

CDR3 in DNA: TGCGCCAGCAGTCAATCCTGCGTAAGCTATGGCTACACCTTC. Protein: CASSQSCVSYGYTF. V and J are TRBV23-1 and TRBJ1-2; D not resolved. TRBV23-1 belongs to the ORF category, with a function that is uncertain. V gave up 0 bases and J gave up 4 bases, with 9 bases separating them. The CDR3 runs to 14 residues.

The CDR3 is CASSQPGGRTYEQYF. The CDR3 DNA reads TGTGCCAGCAGCCAACCAGGGGGGAGGACTTACGAGCAGTACTTC. This sequence joins TRBV4-2 and TRBJ2-7, with a weak D call TRBD1 (7 bases). CDR3 size: 15 residues. V was trimmed by 2 bases and J by 4 bases, leaving 15 bases between them. CDR1 is LGHNA and CDR2 is YNFKEQ in the germline V gene.

This clone was seen just once. V and J are TRBV11-2 and TRBJ1-5; TRBD1 is a possible D gene (5 bases). Trimming cost V 5 bases and J 3 bases, with 11 bases left between them. Germline values: CDR1 SGHAT, CDR2 FQNNGV. This CDR3 contains 14 residues. The CDR3 here is CASSARDYNQPQHF. The CDR3 DNA sequence: TGTGCCAGCAGCGCAAGGGACTACAATCAGCCCCAGCATTTT.

This clone has just one count. Different DNA sequences within this sample yield the same CDR3. This chain links TRBV7-2 with TRBJ1-2, with 7 bases lining up with TRBD1. J gave up 3 bases and V 5 bases, and 6 bases lay outside the gene matches. There are 14 residues in the CDR3. Germline CDR1 and CDR2: SGHTA and FQGNSA. Here the CDR3 DNA reads TGTGCCAGCAGCGTACAGGGGCTAGACTATGGCTACACCTTC. Translating gives CASSVQGLDYGYTF. Full variable domain (missing parts from reference TRBV7-2 and TRBJ1-2): GAGVSQSPSNKVTEKGKDVELRCDPISGHTALYWYRQSLGQGLEFLIYFQGNSAPDKSGLPSDRFSAERTGGSVSTLTIQRTQQEDSAVYLCASSVQGLDYGYTFGSGTRLTVV.

This chain connects TRBV5-4 to TRBJ2-3, with 7 bases identical to TRBD1. The V and J ends lost 1 base and 3 bases, in that order; junction bases with no gene match: 8. The CDR3 runs to 16 residues. CDR1 is SGHNT, CDR2 YYREEE, per germline (reference sequence). CDR3 DNA: TGTGCCAGCAGCTTGCAAGTCAACAGGGGAACAGATACGCAGTATTTT. Protein: CASSLQVNRGTDTQYF.

This clone occurred once. The V call is TRBV30, the J call TRBJ2-5; possibly TRBD1 for D (6 bases). The germline V gene has CDR1 GTSNPN and CDR2 SVGIG (reference sequence). The CDR3 contains 11 residues. V was clipped by 5 bases and J by 5 bases, with 9 bases between them. This chain's CDR3 is CAWGGLETQYF. The CDR3 DNA follows: TGTGCCTGGGGGGGCCTTGAGACCCAGTACTTC.